This T cell receptor (beta chain) is from a study of blood T cell repertoires in COVID-19. Study summary: Italy, Spain and the United States were the sources of the convalescent and acute COVID-19 samples.

Seattle's cohort entered during active infection and was followed longitudinally. Trimming removed 1 base at V and 6 bases at J, with 9 bases between. The CDR3 spans 12 residues. CDR1 and CDR2 (germline): GTSNPN, SVGIG (reference sequence). Authors' analysis steps: The authors estimated nucleated cell counts from reference gene primer amplification. Data came from immunoSEQ multiplex PCR; TCRdb stores just in-frame clones and leaves some out. The DNA gave D and trimming, while V, J and clone size come from that table. The sample records about 400,000 clones, 80% to 90% being singletons. This clone was detected ten times or more.

The sample consisted of peripheral blood. The chain carries TRBV30 and TRBJ1-2, with D possibly TRBD1 on 6 matching bases. This TCR derives from an older woman with COVID-19, enrolled during active disease. The CDR3 region has the DNA TGTGCCTGGAGTGGTAAGGGGGATGGCTACACCTTC. Protein sequence: CAWSGKGDGYTF.